This TCR beta chain was observed in a study of identical twins. Findings and limits, study-wide: Models predicted less out-of-frame TCR alpha sharing in monozygotic twins than was found. Sequences that were out-of-frame, alpha and twin-shared displayed an excess of low generation probability.

TCRdb redid the calling of the 5' RACE reads with MiXCR, one entry per CDR3 protein. The sample includes 300,000 to 350,000 distinct CDR3 sequences, 9% to 15% of them seen just once. This clonotype was counted many times. The antigen is unknown. The same sample was also studied in work on yellow fever vaccine responses in identical twins.

Sequencing input: CD8+ T cells sorted from blood. The sequence derives from a woman between 18 and 30 years old in good health.

CDR3: CASSSGQTNEQFF. The CDR3 bases are TGTGCCAGCAGCTCCGGACAGACCAATGAGCAGTTCTTC. V and J are TRBV7-6 and TRBJ2-1, with D possibly TRBD1 on 6 matching bases. Trimming removed 4 bases at V and 6 bases at J, with 10 bases between. The CDR3 has 13 amino acids. From germline, CDR1 is SGHVS and CDR2 FNYEAQ.